The present entry profiles one TCR beta chain with its context. Under the authors' procedure: Estimated nucleated cell counts came from reference gene primer amplification. The assay was immunoSEQ multiplex PCR, and TCRdb's table has in-frame clones only and misses some. Clonal size and the V and J genes are those of that table, whereas D and trimming came from the DNA. The table lists some 80,000 clones, approximately 79% of them singletons. This record belongs to a study of blood T cell repertoires in COVID-19. Study background: Material from acute and convalescent COVID-19 was sourced from the United States, Italy and Spain. PBMCs, B-cell-depleted T cells, or T cells were the source of the cDNA or gDNA that made up the material.

The germline V gene has CDR1 SGHVS and CDR2 FQNEAQ. The CDR3 sequence is 17 residues long. The ends were cut back, 4 bases at V and 3 bases at J, with 19 bases in the middle. This clonotype originated in a woman older than 75 with active or convalescent COVID-19. The chain employs TRBV7-8 and TRBJ2-1; D remains unclear. The sample was peripheral blood. The CDR3 coding sequence is TGTGCCAGCAGCTCCCAGGCGAGAACACCGAACTACAATGAGCAGTTCTTC. The encoded protein is CASSSQARTPNYNEQFF.